This is a list of T cell receptor beta chains from one sample in a study of shared clonotypes between healthy human individuals. TCRdb keeps only in-frame clones here, not all; method: immunoSEQ multiplex PCR. The data show 500,000 to 550,000 clones, roughly 95% seen once. The specimen sequenced was naive CD4+ T cells sorted from blood. These receptors were taken from a woman in her twenties or thirties in good health. CDR3s include the opening cysteine and the closing phenylalanine or tryptophan. D genes are given only for firm matches. Not every row has a clone size; where given, it reads once, few, many or a size class.

d_call | clone_size | j_call | v_call | cdr3_aa | cdr3_nt
TRBD2 | NA | TRBJ2-5 | TRBV7-3 | CASSSLGTSGSASETQYF | TGTGCCAGCAGCTCATTGGGGACTAGCGGGAGTGCATCTGAGACCCAGTACTTC
TRBD1 | NA | TRBJ1-5 | TRBV19 | CASSNYGQGVGSNQPQHF | TGTGCCAGTAGTAATTATGGACAGGGAGTTGGAAGCAATCAGCCCCAGCATTTT
NA | NA | TRBJ1-4 | TRBV19 | CASSQAGFTNEKLFF | TGTGCCAGTAGCCAAGCAGGGTTTACTAATGAAAAACTGTTTTTT
NA | NA | TRBJ2-2 | TRBV4-1 | CASSQGVRGWNTGELFF | TGCGCCAGCAGCCAAGGGGTCAGGGGATGGAACACCGGGGAGCTGTTTTTT
TRBD2 | NA | TRBJ2-7 | TRBV2 | CASTEGTSGSHEQYF | TGTGCCAGCACCGAAGGGACTAGCGGGAGCCACGAGCAGTACTTC
TRBD2 | NA | TRBJ2-5 | TRBV9 | CASSVGLAGVGETQYF | TGTGCCAGCAGCGTAGGTTTAGCGGGAGTGGGAGAGACCCAGTACTTC
TRBD1 | NA | TRBJ2-7 | TRBV7-9 | CASSPGQGTYEQYF | TGTGCCAGCAGCCCGGGACAGGGGACCTACGAGCAGTACTTC
NA | NA | TRBJ2-3 | TRBV7-6 | CASSSAVRDTQYF | TGTGCCAGCAGCTCCGCTGTAAGAGATACGCAGTATTTT
TRBD1 | NA | TRBJ2-2 | TRBV2 | CASSEAPPGQGVLAGELFF | TGTGCCAGCAGTGAAGCGCCCCCGGGACAGGGAGTTTTGGCCGGGGAGCTGTTTTTT
TRBD1 | NA | TRBJ1-1 | TRBV6-6 | CASSNRQGKTEAFF | TGTGCCAGCAGTAATCGACAGGGGAAGACTGAAGCTTTCTTT
TRBD2 | NA | TRBJ2-7 | TRBV6-6 | CASSSVPGGSYEQYF | TGTGCCAGCAGTTCCGTCCCGGGAGGAAGTTACGAGCAGTACTTC
NA | NA | TRBJ1-2 | TRBV28 | CASGLGINYGYTF | TGTGCCAGCGGGCTAGGGATCAACTATGGCTACACCTTC
NA | NA | TRBJ2-1 | TRBV5-1 | CASSLASLGEQFF | TGCGCCAGCAGCTTGGCTAGCCTGGGTGAGCAGTTCTTC
NA | NA | TRBJ1-6 | TRBV4-1 | CASRNPLSSYNSPLHF | TGCGCCAGCAGGAACCCCCTGAGCTCCTATAATTCACCCCTCCACTTT
TRBD2 | NA | TRBJ2-7 | TRBV5-4 | CASSLGGLANIYEQYF | TGTGCCAGCAGCTTGGGTGGACTAGCCAATATCTACGAGCAGTACTTC
NA | NA | TRBJ1-2 | TRBV7-2 | CASSNYSVNYGYTF | TGTGCCAGCAGCAACTACTCAGTGAACTATGGCTACACCTTC
NA | once | TRBJ1-2 | TRBV5-1 | CASAGGGLHGYTF | TGCGCCAGCGCGGGAGGGGGGCTGCATGGCTACACCTTC
TRBD2 | NA | TRBJ2-1 | TRBV11-2 | CASSLPRGGGLAGPNEQFF | TGTGCCAGCAGCTTACCCCGAGGGGGGGGACTAGCTGGTCCCAATGAGCAGTTCTTC
NA | NA | TRBJ2-3 | TRBV29-1 | CSGKSTDTQYF | TGCAGCGGTAAAAGCACAGATACGCAGTATTTT
NA | NA | TRBJ2-5 | TRBV7-6 | CASSPRSPSGETQYF | TGTGCCAGCAGCCCCAGGTCCCCCAGCGGGGAGACCCAGTACTTC
TRBD2 | once | TRBJ2-3 | TRBV19 | CAAAGTSGVLGTDTQYF | TGTGCCGCCGCCGGGACTAGCGGGGTTCTGGGCACAGATACGCAGTATTTT
NA | NA | TRBJ1-3 | TRBV7-8 | CASSLAMAGRGNTIYF | TGTGCCAGCAGCTTAGCGATGGCAGGGAGGGGAAACACCATATATTTT
NA | NA | TRBJ2-1 | TRBV15 | CATSRHPRNYNEQFF | TGTGCCACCAGCAGGCATCCTCGGAATTACAATGAGCAGTTCTTC
NA | NA | TRBJ2-3 | TRBV15 | CATSRAWGAGDTQYF | TGTGCCACCAGCAGAGCTTGGGGGGCCGGAGATACGCAGTATTTT
NA | NA | TRBJ2-1 | TRBV4-1 | CASSRAQGILDEQFF | TGCGCCAGCAGCCGAGCGCAGGGGATCCTCGATGAGCAGTTCTTC
TRBD1 | NA | TRBJ2-5 | TRBV5-1 | CASSGRQGATETQYF | TGCGCCAGCAGCGGCAGACAGGGGGCGACAGAGACCCAGTACTTC
NA | NA | TRBJ1-2 | TRBV19 | CASSMRGVYGYTF | TGTGCCAGTAGTATGAGGGGGGTCTATGGCTACACCTTC